This T cell receptor (beta chain) was sequenced during a study of cytomegalovirus exposure and HLA in healthy donors. The PCR made use of 60 Vbeta and 13 Jbeta primers. Profiling relied on immunoSEQ multiplex PCR, and the TCRdb table lists in-frame clones only, not all of them. The sample carries approximately 190,000 clones, 65% to 85% recorded once. This CDR3 has 15 residues. Germline V lookup: CDR1 MNHEY, CDR2 SVGAGI. The V end was cut by 2 bases, the J end by 4 bases, with 12 bases between. The clonotype was recovered from a man aged 45-60 years in good health and CMV-seronegative. Sequenced input: PBMCs. The chain uses TRBV6-5 and TRBJ2-1; D unclear. DNA of the CDR3: TGTGCCAGCAGTTACGGCCAACCACCTTACAATGAGCAGTTCTTC. Translation: CASSYGQPPYNEQFF.